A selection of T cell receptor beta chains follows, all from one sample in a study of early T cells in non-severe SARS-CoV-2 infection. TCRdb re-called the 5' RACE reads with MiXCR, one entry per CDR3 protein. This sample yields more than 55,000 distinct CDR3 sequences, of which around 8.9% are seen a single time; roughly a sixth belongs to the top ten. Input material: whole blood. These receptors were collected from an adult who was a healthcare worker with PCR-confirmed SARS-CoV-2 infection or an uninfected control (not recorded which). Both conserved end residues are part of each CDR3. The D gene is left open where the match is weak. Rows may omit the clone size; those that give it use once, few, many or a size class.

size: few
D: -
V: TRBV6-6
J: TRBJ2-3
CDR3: CASSYSISTDTQYF
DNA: TGTGCCAGCAGTTACTCGATTAGCACAGATACGCAGTATTTT

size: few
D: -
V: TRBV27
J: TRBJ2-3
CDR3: CASSLRGAAWDTQYF
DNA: TGTGCCAGCAGTTTAAGGGGAGCAGCATGGGATACGCAGTATTTT

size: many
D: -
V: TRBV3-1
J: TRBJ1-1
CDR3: CASSQISGSTEAFF
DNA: TGTGCCAGCAGCCAAATCTCGGGGAGCACTGAAGCTTTCTTT

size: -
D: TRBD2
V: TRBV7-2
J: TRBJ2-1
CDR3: CASSLAGSDSGNEQFF
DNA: TGTGCCAGCAGCTTAGCCGGCTCGGATAGCGGGAATGAGCAGTTCTTC

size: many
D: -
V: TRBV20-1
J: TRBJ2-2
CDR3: CSARPVRGSSTGELFF
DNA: TGCAGTGCTAGACCCGTACGGGGGAGTAGCACCGGGGAGCTGTTTTTT

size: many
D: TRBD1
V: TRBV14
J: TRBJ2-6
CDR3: CASSGDRVVSGANVLTF
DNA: TGTGCCAGCAGTGGGGACAGGGTGGTCTCTGGGGCCAACGTCCTGACTTTC

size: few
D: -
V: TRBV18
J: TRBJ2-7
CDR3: CASSPVFAPDGYEQYF
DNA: TGTGCCAGCTCACCTGTATTTGCACCGGACGGATACGAGCAGTACTTC

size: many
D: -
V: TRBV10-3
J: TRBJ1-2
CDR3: CAISPETLGYTF
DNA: TGTGCCATCAGTCCAGAGACCCTCGGCTACACCTTC

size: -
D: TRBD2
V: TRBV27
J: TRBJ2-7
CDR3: CASSPPGLAGGPRSYEQYF
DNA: TGTGCCAGCAGTCCCCCGGGACTAGCGGGAGGTCCACGCTCCTACGAGCAGTACTTC

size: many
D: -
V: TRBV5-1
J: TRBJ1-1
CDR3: CASSLEGTEAFF
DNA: TGCGCCAGCAGCTTGGAGGGGACTGAAGCTTTCTTT

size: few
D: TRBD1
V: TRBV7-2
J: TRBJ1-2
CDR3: CASSPDRENYGYTF
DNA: TGTGCCAGCAGCCCCGACAGGGAAAACTATGGCTACACCTTC

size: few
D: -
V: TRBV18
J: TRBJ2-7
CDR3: CASSPPNPGAYEQYF
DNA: TGTGCCAGCTCACCACCGAACCCAGGGGCCTACGAGCAGTACTTC

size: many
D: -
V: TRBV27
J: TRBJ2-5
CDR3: CASSPWGPKETQYF
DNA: TGTGCCAGCAGTCCCTGGGGGCCGAAAGAGACCCAGTACTTC

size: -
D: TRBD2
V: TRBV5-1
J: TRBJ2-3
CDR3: CASSLGLAAYTDTQYF
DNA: TGCGCCAGCAGCCTCGGACTAGCTGCCTACACAGATACGCAGTATTTT

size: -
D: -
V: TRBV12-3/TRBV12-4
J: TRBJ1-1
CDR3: CASSMEGTEAFF
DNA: TGTGCCAGCAGTATGGAGGGGACTGAAGCTTTCTTT

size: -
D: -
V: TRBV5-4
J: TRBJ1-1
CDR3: CASSPKVGANTEAFF
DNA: TGTGCCAGCAGCCCCAAGGTGGGGGCGAACACTGAAGCTTTCTTT

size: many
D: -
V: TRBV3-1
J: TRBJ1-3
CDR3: CASSQGAAGRRENTIYF
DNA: TGTGCCAGCAGCCAAGGGGCCGCGGGCCGTCGTGAAAACACCATATATTTT

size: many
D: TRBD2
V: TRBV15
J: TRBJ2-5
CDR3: CATSRGALAGEETQYF
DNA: TGTGCCACCAGCAGAGGTGCCCTAGCGGGAGAAGAGACCCAGTACTTC

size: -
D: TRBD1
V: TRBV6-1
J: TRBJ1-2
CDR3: CASSEGDRDYGYTF
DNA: TGTGCCAGCAGTGAAGGGGACAGGGACTATGGCTACACCTTC

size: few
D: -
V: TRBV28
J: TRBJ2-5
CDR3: CASSLWGRGHQETQYF
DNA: TGTGCCAGCAGTTTATGGGGCAGGGGCCACCAAGAGACCCAGTACTTC

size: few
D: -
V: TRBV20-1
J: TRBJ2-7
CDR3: CSARGTYRYYEQYF
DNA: TGCAGTGCTAGAGGGACATACAGATACTACGAGCAGTACTTC

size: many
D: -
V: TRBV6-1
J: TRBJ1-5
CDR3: CASSWEVNQPQHF
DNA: TGTGCCAGCAGTTGGGAGGTCAATCAGCCCCAGCATTTT

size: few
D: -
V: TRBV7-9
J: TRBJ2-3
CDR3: CASSKLTPDTQYF
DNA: TGTGCCAGCAGCAAACTTACTCCAGATACGCAGTATTTT

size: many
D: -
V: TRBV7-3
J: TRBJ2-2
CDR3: CASSLTAYTGELFF
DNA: TGTGCCAGCAGCTTAACGGCTTACACCGGGGAGCTGTTTTTT

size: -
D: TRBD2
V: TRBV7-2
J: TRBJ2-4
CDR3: CASSPSLAGEKYF
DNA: TGTGCCAGCAGCCCCTCGCTAGCGGGCGAGAAGTACTTC

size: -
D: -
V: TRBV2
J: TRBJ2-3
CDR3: CASRGETSTDTQYF
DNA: TGTGCCAGCAGGGGGGAAACTAGCACAGATACGCAGTATTTT

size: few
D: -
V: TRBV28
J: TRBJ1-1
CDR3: CASSLLYTEAFF
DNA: TGTGCCAGCAGTTTACTGTACACTGAAGCTTTCTTT

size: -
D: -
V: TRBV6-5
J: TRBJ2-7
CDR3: CASSSGQSYSYEQYF
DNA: TGTGCCAGCAGTAGCGGACAGTCCTACTCCTACGAGCAGTACTTC

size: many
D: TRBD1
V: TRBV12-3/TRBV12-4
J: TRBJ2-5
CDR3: CASSFGQAVETQYF
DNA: TGTGCCAGCAGTTTCGGACAGGCAGTAGAGACCCAGTACTTC

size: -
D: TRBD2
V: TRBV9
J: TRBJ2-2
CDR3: CASGGTSGRTRTVGELFF
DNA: TGTGCCAGCGGCGGGACTAGCGGGAGGACGCGGACGGTCGGGGAGCTGTTTTTT

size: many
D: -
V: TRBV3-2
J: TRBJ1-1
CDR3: CASSQDRGRGTEAFF
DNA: TGTGCCAGCAGCCAAGATCGGGGGCGCGGGACTGAAGCTTTCTTT

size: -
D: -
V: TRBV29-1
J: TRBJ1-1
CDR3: CSVLWQSMNTEAFF
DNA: TGCAGCGTTTTATGGCAGAGCATGAACACTGAAGCTTTCTTT

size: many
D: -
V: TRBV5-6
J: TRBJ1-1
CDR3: CASSLLMRGTEAFF
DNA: TGTGCCAGCAGCTTGTTGATGCGGGGAACTGAAGCTTTCTTT

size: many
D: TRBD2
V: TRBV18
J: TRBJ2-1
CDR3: CASSPLGLGEQFF
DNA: TGTGCCAGCTCACCACTAGGACTAGGTGAGCAGTTCTTC

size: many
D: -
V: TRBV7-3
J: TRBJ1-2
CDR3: CASSLTANYGYTF
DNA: TGTGCCAGCAGCTTGACAGCTAACTATGGCTACACCTTC

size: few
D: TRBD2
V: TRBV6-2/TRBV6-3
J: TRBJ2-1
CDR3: CASSYGTSGSRGSYNEQFF
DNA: TGTGCCAGCAGTTACGGGACTAGCGGGAGCAGGGGCTCCTACAATGAGCAGTTCTTC

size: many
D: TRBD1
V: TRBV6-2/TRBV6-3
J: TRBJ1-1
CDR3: CASEPTGGITEAFF
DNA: TGTGCCAGCGAACCCACAGGGGGCATCACTGAAGCTTTCTTT

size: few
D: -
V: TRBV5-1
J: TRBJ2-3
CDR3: CASSLAVLFPDTQYF
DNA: TGCGCCAGCAGCTTGGCGGTTCTATTTCCAGATACGCAGTATTTT

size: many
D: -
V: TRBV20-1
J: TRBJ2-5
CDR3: CSARLGLAQETQYF
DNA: TGCAGTGCTAGACTTGGTCTAGCGCAAGAGACCCAGTACTTC

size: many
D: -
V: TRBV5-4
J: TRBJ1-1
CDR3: CASSLPDRLNTEAFF
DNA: TGTGCCAGCAGCTTACCTGACAGGCTCAACACTGAAGCTTTCTTT

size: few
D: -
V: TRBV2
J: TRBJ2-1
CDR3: CATRQGLTYNEQFF
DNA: TGTGCCACCCGACAGGGACTAACCTACAATGAGCAGTTCTTC

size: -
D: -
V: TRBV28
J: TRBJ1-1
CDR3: CASSLPRGRLQKAFF
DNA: TGTGCCAGCAGCTTACCGCGGGGCCGTCTTCAGAAAGCTTTCTTT

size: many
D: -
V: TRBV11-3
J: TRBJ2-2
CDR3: CASSLGGPDTGELFF
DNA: TGTGCCAGCAGCTTAGGCGGGCCCGACACCGGGGAGCTGTTTTTT

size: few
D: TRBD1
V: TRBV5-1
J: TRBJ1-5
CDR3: CASSPDRGGQPQHF
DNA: TGCGCCAGCAGCCCTGACAGGGGAGGACAGCCCCAGCATTTT

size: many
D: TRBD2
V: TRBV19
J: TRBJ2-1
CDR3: CASSLTSGRANNEQFF
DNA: TGTGCCAGTAGTCTTACTAGCGGGAGGGCCAACAATGAGCAGTTCTTC

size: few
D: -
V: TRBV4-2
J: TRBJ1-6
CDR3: CASSRDIGDNSPLHF
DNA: TGTGCCAGCAGCCGGGACATTGGGGATAATTCACCCCTCCACTTT

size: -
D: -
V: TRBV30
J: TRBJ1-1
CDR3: CAWSLWGSLDTEAFF
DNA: TGTGCCTGGAGTTTGTGGGGGTCGCTGGACACTGAAGCTTTCTTT

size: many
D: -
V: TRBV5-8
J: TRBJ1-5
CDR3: CASSLYRSGRPNQPQHF
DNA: TGTGCCAGCAGTTTGTACAGGTCTGGGAGACCCAATCAGCCCCAGCATTTT

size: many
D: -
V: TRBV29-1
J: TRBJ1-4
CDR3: CSVSWDYEKLFF
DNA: TGCAGCGTTTCGTGGGATTATGAAAAACTGTTTTTT

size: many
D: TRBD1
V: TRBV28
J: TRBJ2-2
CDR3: CASSSSGQGLPGELFF
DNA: TGTGCCAGCAGTTCCTCTGGACAGGGTCTCCCCGGGGAGCTGTTTTTT

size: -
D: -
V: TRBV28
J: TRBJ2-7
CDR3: CASSLSGDEQYF
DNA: TGTGCCAGCAGTTTATCAGGGGACGAGCAGTACTTC

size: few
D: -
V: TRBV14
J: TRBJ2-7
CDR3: CASSQDSAYEQYF
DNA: TGTGCCAGCAGCCAAGATTCTGCCTACGAGCAGTACTTC

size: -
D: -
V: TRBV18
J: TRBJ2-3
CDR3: CASSPQPSSTDTQYF
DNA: TGTGCCAGCTCACCACAGCCTTCTAGCACAGATACGCAGTATTTT

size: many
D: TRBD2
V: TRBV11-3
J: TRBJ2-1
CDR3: CASSLGAGGPSMISNEQFF
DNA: TGTGCCAGCAGCTTAGGAGCGGGAGGGCCCTCGATGATTTCCAATGAGCAGTTCTTC

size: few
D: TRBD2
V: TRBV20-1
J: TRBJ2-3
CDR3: CSARTTTSGSSDTQYF
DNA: TGCAGTGCTAGAACTACGACTAGCGGGAGTTCAGATACGCAGTATTTT

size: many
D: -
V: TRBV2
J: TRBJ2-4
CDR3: CASSEDRAKNIQYF
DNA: TGTGCCAGCAGTGAAGACCGAGCCAAAAACATTCAGTACTTC

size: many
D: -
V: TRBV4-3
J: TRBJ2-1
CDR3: CASSQDPSYNEQFF
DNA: TGCGCCAGCAGCCAAGACCCCTCCTACAATGAGCAGTTCTTC

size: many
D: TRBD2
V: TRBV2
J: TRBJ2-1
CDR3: CASRGAGGPGNEQFF
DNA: TGTGCCAGCAGGGGAGCGGGAGGGCCCGGCAATGAGCAGTTCTTC

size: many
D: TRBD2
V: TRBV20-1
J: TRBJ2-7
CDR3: CSASYLSGLGDEQYF
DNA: TGCAGTGCTAGCTACCTTTCCGGACTAGGAGACGAGCAGTACTTC

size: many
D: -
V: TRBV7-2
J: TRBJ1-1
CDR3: CASSLFMGASEAFF
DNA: TGTGCCAGCAGCTTATTTATGGGGGCTTCGGAAGCTTTCTTT